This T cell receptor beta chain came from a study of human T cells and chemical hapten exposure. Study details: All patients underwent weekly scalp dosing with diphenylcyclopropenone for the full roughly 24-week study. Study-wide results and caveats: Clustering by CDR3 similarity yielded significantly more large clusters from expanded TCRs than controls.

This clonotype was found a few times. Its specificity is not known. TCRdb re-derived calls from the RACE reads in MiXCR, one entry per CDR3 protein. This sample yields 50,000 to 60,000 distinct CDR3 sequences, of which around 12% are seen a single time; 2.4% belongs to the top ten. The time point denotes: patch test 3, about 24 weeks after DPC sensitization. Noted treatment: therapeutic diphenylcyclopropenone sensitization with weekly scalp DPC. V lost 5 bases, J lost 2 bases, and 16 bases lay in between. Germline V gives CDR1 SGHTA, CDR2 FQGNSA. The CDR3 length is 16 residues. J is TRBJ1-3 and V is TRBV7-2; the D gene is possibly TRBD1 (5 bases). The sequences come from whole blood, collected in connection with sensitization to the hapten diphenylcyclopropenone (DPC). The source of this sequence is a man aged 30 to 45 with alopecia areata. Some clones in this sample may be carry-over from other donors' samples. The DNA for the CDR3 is TGTGCCAGCAGCCCGGGACCGTTCGGGGCTGGAAACACCATATATTTT. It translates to CASSPGPFGAGNTIYF. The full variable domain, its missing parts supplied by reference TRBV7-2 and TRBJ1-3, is GAGVSQSPSNKVTEKGKDVELRCDPISGHTALYWYRQSLGQGLEFLIYFQGNSAPDKSGLPSDRFSAERTGGSVSTLTIQRTQQEDSAVYLCASSPGPFGAGNTIYFGEGSWLTVV.